One sample yielded the 18 T cell receptor beta chains listed below, sequenced in a study of T cell repertoires in cytomegalovirus infection. Each CDR3 protein is one row after TCRdb ran MiXCR on the reads. This sample has roughly 300,000 distinct CDR3 sequences, with more than 8% found just once. The sequenced sample consisted of PBMCs. These receptors all come from a human donor in good health (CMV status not recorded). Some clones in this sample may be carry-over from other donors' samples.

This clonotype has just a few counts. The chain couples TRBV7-2 to TRBJ2-3; 11 bases are shared with TRBD2. The V and J ends lost 4 bases and 7 bases, in that order; junction bases with no gene match: 10. The length of the CDR3 is 16 residues. Germline V gene lookup returns CDR1 SGHTA and CDR2 FQGNSA. The CDR3 DNA sequence: TGTGCCAGCAGCTCTCTAAGTAGCGGGGGGGTAAATACGCAGTATTTT. Protein sequence: CASSSLSSGGVNTQYF.

This clonotype has at least ten counts. The rearrangement links TRBV7-3 to TRBJ2-1; perhaps TRBD2 as D (6 bases). This CDR3 has 18 amino acids. Looked up from germline, CDR1 is SGHTA and CDR2 is FQGTGA. V shed 0 bases and J shed 4 bases, with 19 bases lying between them. CDR3 DNA: TGTGCCAGCAGCTTAACCGGGTCAGGCGGGGTGGGATACAATGAGCAGTTCTTC. Its translation is CASSLTGSGGVGYNEQFF.

The chain couples TRBV6-2 or TRBV6-3 to TRBJ2-3, with D possibly called TRBD1 or TRBD2 (5 bases each). This CDR3 has 15 residues. Deletions cut 8 bases from V and 1 base from J, with 16 bases between. Germline V gene data show CDR1 as MNHEY and CDR2 as SVGEGT. This CDR3 reads CASGPRGAGTDTQYF. The DNA of the CDR3 is TGTGCCAGCGGACCTCGAGGGGCGGGCACAGATACGCAGTATTTT.

This clonotype has a count of ten or more. V is TRBV2 and J is TRBJ2-3; TRBD2 agrees at 9 bases. CDR3 length: 15 amino acids. V lost 4 bases to trimming and J lost 5 bases; unmatched junction nucleotides: 7. Germline CDR1 SNHLY, CDR2 FYNNEI. The CDR3 DNA reads as TGTGCCAGCAGTGGAGGCGGGGGGGCCAGAGATACGCAGTATTTT. Translation: CASSGGGGARDTQYF.

This clonotype was counted ten times or more. The rearrangement joins TRBV12-3 or TRBV12-4 to TRBJ1-5, with no clear D. Trimming cost V 6 bases and J 7 bases, with 13 bases left between them. CDR3 length: 13 residues. The CDR3 protein is CASRKDESQPQHF. CDR3 nucleotides: TGTGCCAGCAGGAAAGACGAGTCCCAGCCCCAGCATTTT.

This clonotype was seen many times. Here the CDR3 reads CASSFRGRQYEQYF. CDR3 nucleotide sequence: TGTGCCAGCAGTTTCCGCGGGAGGCAGTACGAGCAGTACTTC. The genes are TRBV28 and TRBJ2-7; 8 nucleotides agree with TRBD2. Germline V lookup: CDR1 MDHEN, CDR2 SYDVKM. This CDR3 contains 14 residues. V was pared by 3 bases and J by 4 bases, with 5 bases of the junction left unmatched.

This chain links TRBV20-1 with TRBJ1-2; D is perhaps TRBD1 (5 bases). The germline V and J ends were trimmed by 1 base and 6 bases, with 18 bases remaining between them. This CDR3 comprises 15 residues. Germline V gives CDR1 DFQATT, CDR2 SNEGSKA (reference sequence). Written as DNA, the CDR3 is TGCAGTGCTAGAGGATATGCGGGGCAGGACCATGGCTACACCTTC. This codes for CSARGYAGQDHGYTF.

This clonotype showed up just a few times. The chain has TRBV11-2 and TRBJ2-7; D is perhaps TRBD2 (6 bases). This CDR3 is built from 16 residues. Germline V lookup: CDR1 SGHAT, CDR2 FQNNGV. The V gene lost 2 bases and the J gene lost 0 bases, with 14 bases spanning the gap. The DNA of the CDR3 is TGTGCCAGCAGCTTACTAGGTGCGGGACCCTCCTACGAGCAGTACTTC. Its translation: CASSLLGAGPSYEQYF.

A few counts support this clonotype. This chain connects TRBV29-1 to TRBJ1-1, with D perhaps matching TRBD1 (6 bases). V was pared by 0 bases and J by 11 bases, with 13 bases between. Germline V gene lookup returns CDR1 SQVTM and CDR2 ANQGSEA. This CDR3 spans 12 amino acids. In nucleotides, the CDR3 is TGCAGCGTTGAAGATTCGGGGGGGCGCGCTTTCTTT. Its translation: CSVEDSGGRAFF.

This clonotype has at least ten counts. This chain links TRBV6-2 or TRBV6-3 with TRBJ2-7; 8 nucleotides line up with TRBD2. The V gene end was trimmed by 0 bases and the J gene end by 4 bases; junction bases not matched to a gene: 8. The CDR3 has 16 residues. CDR1 is MNHEY, CDR2 SVGEGT, per germline. In nucleotides, the CDR3 is TGTGCCAGCAGTTACTCGAGCGGGGGATTGTTTTACGAGCAGTACTTC. Amino acid sequence: CASSYSSGGLFYEQYF.

In its sample, this clonotype was seen a few times. The chain recombines TRBV6-2 or TRBV6-3 with TRBJ2-5; 8 positions agree with TRBD2. Germline CDR1 MNHEY, CDR2 SVGEGT. The CDR3 covers 15 residues. Trimming cost V 6 bases and J 1 base; bases outside gene matches: 7. DNA of the CDR3: TGTGCCAGCAGCCGACGGACTAGCATCCAAGAGACCCAGTACTTC. Protein: CASSRRTSIQETQYF.

This clonotype was counted at least ten times. The chain couples TRBV7-2 to TRBJ1-4; 7 positions match TRBD1. V lost 5 bases and J lost 11; bases outside the gene matches: 14. The CDR3 is made up of 15 amino acids. The germline V gene encodes CDR1 SGHTA and CDR2 FQGNSA. The CDR3: CASSPLTGPTVKLFF. The DNA for the CDR3 is TGTGCCAGCAGCCCCCTGACAGGGCCTACGGTGAAACTGTTTTTT. Full variable domain (outside the CDR3, taken from reference TRBV7-2 and TRBJ1-4): GAGVSQSPSNKVTEKGKDVELRCDPISGHTALYWYRQSLGQGLEFLIYFQGNSAPDKSGLPSDRFSAERTGGSVSTLTIQRTQQEDSAVYLCASSPLTGPTVKLFFGSGTQLSVL.

In this sample, this clonotype turned up many times. This CDR3 is CASSLRGDTYNEQFF. Here the CDR3 DNA reads TGTGCCAGCAGTTTAAGGGGGGACACCTACAATGAGCAGTTCTTC. This chain joins TRBV27 and TRBJ2-1; TRBD1 or TRBD2 may be the D gene (6 bases each). The CDR3 contains 15 residues. CDR1 is MNHEY and CDR2 is SMNVEV in the germline V gene (reference sequence). Trimming took off 2 bases at V and 2 bases at J, with 10 bases between the two ends.

Only a few counts were recorded for this clonotype. The chain employs TRBV7-2 and TRBJ1-5; D might be TRBD1 (6 bases). Trimming took 1 base from V and 5 from J, leaving 12 bases between them. The CDR3 is made up of 15 amino acids. Germline CDR1 and CDR2: SGHTA and FQGNSA. For the CDR3, the DNA is TGTGCCAGCAGCTTAGGGGGGCAGGGGTATCAGCCCCAGCATTTT. Translation: CASSLGGQGYQPQHF.

This clonotype was seen many times. The rearrangement uses TRBV7-2 and TRBJ2-5, with D maybe TRBD1 (6 bases). Germline assignment: CDR1 SGHTA and CDR2 FQGNSA. This CDR3 contains 13 residues. Trimming removed 6 bases from V and 3 bases from J, with 11 bases in between. The CDR3 region has the DNA TGTGCCAGCAGACCAAGGACAGAAGAGACCCAGTACTTC. The encoded protein is CASRPRTEETQYF.

This clonotype was recorded at least ten times. CDR3 DNA sequence: TGTGCCAGCAGCCCCCCCCTTAGGGCAGCTGAGCAGTTCTTC. This codes for CASSPPLRAAEQFF. The V call is TRBV7-2, the J call TRBJ2-1; D is unclear. CDR3 size: 14 residues. CDR1 SGHTA and CDR2 FQGNSA come from the germline V gene. V was clipped by 5 bases and J by 9 bases, with 17 bases between them.

The table lists this clonotype with many counts. The V gene is TRBV7-2, the J gene TRBJ2-7; no reliable D call. In germline, CDR1 is SGHTA, CDR2 FQGNSA. The ends were cut back, 1 base at V and 0 bases at J, with 13 bases in the middle. This CDR3 region has 16 residues. CDR3 protein: CASSLVGSQSSYEQYF. The CDR3 DNA is TGTGCCAGCAGCTTAGTTGGCAGCCAGAGCTCCTACGAGCAGTACTTC.

This clonotype has at least ten counts. The chain is built from TRBV7-9 and TRBJ1-5; D not resolved. The CDR3 loop spans 18 amino acids. Trimming left V 1 base short and J 7 bases short, with 23 bases between. Germline lookup yields CDR1 SEHNR and CDR2 FQNEAQ (reference sequence). CDR3 DNA: TGTGCCAGCAGCTTAGAAGGAGGTTTTGGGTGGGAAGCCCAGCCCCAGCATTTT. Translated, it gives CASSLEGGFGWEAQPQHF.